This T cell receptor beta chain came from a study of Ad26.COV2.S vaccination and SARS-CoV-2 variants. Whole-study results and caveats: Whether participants received vaccine or placebo, their non-spike TCR breadth was similar. While placebo recipients had lower spike-specific TCR breadth, vaccine recipients had more.

TCRdb's table, derived via immunoSEQ multiplex PCR, lists solely in-frame clones and lacks some. The sample comprises approximately 350,000 clones, roughly four fifths of which are singletons, and more than 7% rests with the top ten. Treatment given: 15 to 20 received Ad26.COV2.S at low or high dose, single or two shots; several received placebo; per-sample allocation not given. Day 63 after the first vaccine or placebo injection was the time point for sampling. The individual, an adult aged 18-55 years, was a donor in Boston. An Ad26 vector was used to express Wuhan-strain SARS-CoV-2 spike as the vaccine. V lost 6 bases and J 7 bases, leaving 13 bases between the germline ends. Germline V CDR1 and CDR2: DFQATT, SNEGSKA (reference sequence). There are 11 residues in the CDR3. This clone was detected only a few times. As yet, its antigen is unknown.

The sequenced sample was peripheral blood, obtained in a trial of Ad26.COV2.S vaccine versus placebo. The TCR sequence derives from a person aged 18 to 59 who received the Ad26.COV2.S COVID-19 vaccine or a placebo. The gene calls are TRBV20-1 and TRBJ2-7; D may be TRBD1 (6 bases). The DNA of the CDR3 is TGCAGTGCCCTCCGACAGGCGGAGCAGTACTTC. It encodes CSALRQAEQYF.